This TCR beta chain derives from a study of blood T cells in healthy people across ages. The donors, aged roughly 6 to 95, were healthy Caucasians from Russia. Concerning this clonotype itself: The junction shows a germline mismatch at one end, possibly a read error.

Sample-barcoded 5' priming and a J-beta primer mix drove a second PCR of about 6 to 12 cycles. TCRdb re-called the 5' RACE reads with MiXCR, one entry per CDR3 protein. The table has about 750,000 distinct CDR3 sequences, about 55% seen once. This CDR3 has 13 residues. The germline CDR1 and CDR2 sequences are SGHRS and YFSETQ. This sequence was found in an older man in good health. This chain uses TRBV5-1 with TRBJ2-7, with TRBD2 matching 7 bases. The source material was blood. The CDR3 here is CVSSLRGSYEQYF. The DNA for the CDR3 is TGCGTCAGCAGCTTGCGGGGGTCCTACGAGCAGTACTTC.